Shown below are 16 T cell receptor beta chains from a single sample sequenced in a study of blood T cell repertoires in COVID-19. Repertoires were generated with immunoSEQ multiplex PCR, while TCRdb's copy carries only in-frame clones and drops some. The table includes fewer than 250,000 clones, about 89% detected once. Material for sequencing was peripheral blood. These receptors all come from a woman aged 60 to 75 who had recovered from COVID-19.

This clone was recorded once. This chain joins TRBV2 and TRBJ2-7; D unresolved. V was clipped by 7 bases and J by 6 bases, with 7 bases between them. Per the germline V gene, CDR1 is SNHLY and CDR2 is FYNNEI. The CDR3 totals 10 residues. CDR3 nucleotide sequence: TGTGCCAGCAAATTAGTCGAGCAGTACTTC. Residues: CASKLVEQYF.

CDR3 region: CASSLERTRVEQFF. The CDR3 nucleotides are TGTGCCAGCAGCTTAGAGAGGACTAGGGTTGAGCAGTTCTTC. The genes are TRBV11-2 and TRBJ2-1, with 7 bases identical to TRBD2. The ends lost 0 bases at V and 9 bases at J; junction bases unmatched: 5. This CDR3 is built from 14 residues. Germline V gives CDR1 SGHAT, CDR2 FQNNGV.

This chain uses TRBV27 with TRBJ2-5, with 8 positions matching TRBD1. The CDR3 runs 20 residues. Trimming removed 2 bases from V and 2 bases from J; junction bases left unmatched: 19. Germline lookup yields CDR1 MNHEY and CDR2 SMNVEV (reference sequence). The CDR3 is CASSLLVPHGQGGIQETQYF. Here the CDR3 DNA reads TGTGCCAGCAGTTTACTCGTACCCCATGGACAGGGTGGGATTCAAGAGACCCAGTACTTC.

The rearrangement uses TRBV13 and TRBJ1-1; D is ambiguous. CDR1 is PRHDT and CDR2 is FYEKMQ in the germline V gene (reference sequence). The CDR3 covers 13 residues. Trimming took 1 base from V and 5 from J, leaving 8 bases between them. The CDR3, as DNA: TGTGCCAGCAGCTTAGCGGTGAGGACTGAAGCTTTCTTT. It translates to CASSLAVRTEAFF.

This chain joins TRBV5-5 and TRBJ1-5; D is ambiguous. CDR1 and CDR2 (germline): SGHKS, YYEKEE (reference sequence). With 4 bases removed from V and 5 bases from J, the gap between germline ends came to 13 bases. The CDR3 sequence is 14 residues long. The CDR3 here is CASSLGIAYQPQHF. The CDR3 coding sequence is TGTGCCAGCAGCCTCGGGATAGCATATCAGCCCCAGCATTTT.

The chain has TRBV19 and TRBJ2-4; 7 nucleotides align to TRBD1. Germline CDR1 and CDR2: LNHDA and SQIVND (reference sequence). The CDR3 runs to 11 residues. The junction had 5 bases not matched to a gene; V was cut back by 6 bases and J by 12 bases. CDR3 protein: CASSLGQSQYF. Written as DNA, the CDR3 is TGTGCCAGTAGCTTGGGACAGTCTCAGTACTTC.

CDR3 sequence (DNA): TGTGCCAGCAGCCCAGGGCTCTATGGCTACACCTTC. Translation gives CASSPGLYGYTF. This chain connects TRBV2 to TRBJ1-2; possibly TRBD1 for D (5 bases). CDR3 length: 12 residues. CDR1 and CDR2 (germline): SNHLY, FYNNEI. V lost 6 bases to trimming and J lost 4 bases, with 9 bases between them.

The chain carries TRBV7-2 and TRBJ1-1; D unresolved. The germline V gene encodes CDR1 SGHTA and CDR2 FQGNSA. V lost 4 bases, J lost 0 bases, and 6 bases lay in between. The CDR3 totals 13 residues. The CDR3 DNA follows: TGTGCCAGCAGCTACATTCTGAACACTGAAGCTTTCTTT. Residues: CASSYILNTEAFF. Together with reference TRBV7-2 and TRBJ1-1, the CDR3 gives the full variable domain: GAGVSQSPSNKVTEKGKDVELRCDPISGHTALYWYRQSLGQGLEFLIYFQGNSAPDKSGLPSDRFSAERTGGSVSTLTIQRTQQEDSAVYLCASSYILNTEAFFGQGTRLTVV.

This clone was detected once. The chain has TRBV5-4 and TRBJ1-4; D is unresolved. V lost 3 bases to trimming and J lost 4 bases, with 13 bases between them. Germline assignment: CDR1 SGHNT and CDR2 YYREEE (reference sequence). The CDR3 runs 15 residues. CDR3: CASSSGGRVNEKLFF. The CDR3 DNA is TGTGCCAGCAGCTCAGGTGGGAGGGTTAATGAAAAACTGTTTTTT.

The V and J genes are TRBV28 and TRBJ1-4, with no clear D. The germline gives CDR1 MDHEN, CDR2 SYDVKM. The length of the CDR3 is 14 residues. Between the trimmed V and J ends, which lost 3 bases and 7 bases, there was a span of 12 bases. The CDR3 DNA reads as TGTGCCAGCAGTTTGGTCGAACTACGTGAAAAACTGTTTTTT. The encoded protein is CASSLVELREKLFF.

As concerns this clone: Other DNA sequences in the sample encode the same CDR3. The gene calls are TRBV6-5 and TRBJ1-3; 8 bases fit TRBD1. J gave up 2 bases and V 6 bases, and 3 bases lay outside the gene matches. The CDR3 is 14 amino acids. Germline assignment: CDR1 MNHEY and CDR2 SVGAGI. CDR3 in amino acids: CASRQQGAGNTIYF. The CDR3 nucleotides are TGTGCCAGCAGGCAACAGGGGGCTGGAAACACCATATATTTT.

The chain uses TRBV19 and TRBJ1-2; weak D call: TRBD1 (5 bases). The length of the CDR3 is 14 residues. V lost 2 bases and J 4 bases, leaving 11 bases between the germline ends. Germline CDR1 is LNHDA and CDR2 is SQIVND (reference sequence). DNA of the CDR3: TGTGCCAGTAGTATATCCGACAGCTTCTATGGCTACACCTTC. This translates into CASSISDSFYGYTF.

The V call is TRBV28, the J call TRBJ2-5, with a possible D match to TRBD1 (7 bases). V lost 3 bases, J lost 4 bases, and 15 bases lay in between. The CDR3 is made up of 15 amino acids. Per germline, CDR1 MDHEN and CDR2 SYDVKM. CDR3 coding DNA: TGTGCCAGCAGTTTGCCAGGGCAGGGGGGAGAGACCCAGTACTTC. Translation: CASSLPGQGGETQYF.

The gene calls are TRBV5-6 and TRBJ1-3; D ambiguous. V was cut by 0 bases and J by 0 bases, with 7 bases left in between. This CDR3 has 15 residues. Germline CDR1 and CDR2: SGHDT and YYEEEE. CDR3 nucleotides: TGTGCCAGCAGCTTGGAGCCAGGCTCTGGAAACACCATATATTTT. Translating gives CASSLEPGSGNTIYF.

V is TRBV5-6 and J is TRBJ1-2; 11 bases fit TRBD1. The CDR3 is 15 amino acids. V trimming: 4 bases; J trimming: 2 bases; junction bases outside the gene matches: 4. CDR1 is SGHDT and CDR2 is YYEEEE in the germline V gene. This CDR3 reads CASSLRDRGNYGYTF. The CDR3 DNA is TGTGCCAGCAGCCTAAGGGACAGGGGGAACTATGGCTACACCTTC.

The J gene is TRBJ2-7, the V gene TRBV5-1, with D perhaps TRBD2 (5 bases). The germline V and J ends were trimmed by 2 bases and 5 bases, with 14 bases remaining between them. The CDR3 covers 14 residues. The germline CDR1 and CDR2 sequences are SGHRS and YFSETQ. The CDR3 sequence is CASSFTPDGNEQYF. The DNA of the CDR3 is TGCGCCAGCAGCTTTACACCGGACGGGAACGAGCAGTACTTC.